Listed here are 24 T cell receptor beta chains from one sample, sequenced in a study of T cells in Graves' hyperthyroidism and ophthalmopathy. The source material, RNA transcripts, was used to amplify TCR beta CDR3 regions. TCR CDR3 regions were first amplified by RT-PCR with HTBI primers. TCRdb independently ran MiXCR on the multiplex PCR reads; one entry per CDR3 protein. The sample carries hundreds of thousands of distinct CDR3 sequences, roughly a sixth recorded once. The sequenced sample was blood. These receptors came from a woman younger than 30 with Graves' hyperthyroidism.

This clonotype was observed a handful of times. The chain has TRBV20-1 and TRBJ2-2, with D possibly called TRBD1 or TRBD2 (5 bases each). CDR1 DFQATT and CDR2 SNEGSKA come from the germline V gene (reference sequence). The CDR3 loop spans 16 amino acids. V lost 1 base and J lost 0, with 12 bases in between. The CDR3: CSARGGPVANTGELFF. In DNA form, the CDR3 reads TGCAGTGCTAGAGGGGGACCCGTTGCGAACACCGGGGAGCTGTTTTTT.

This clonotype was counted at least ten times. V and J are TRBV5-1 and TRBJ2-3; D may correspond to TRBD1 or TRBD2 (6 bases each). Trimming left V 2 bases short and J 5 bases short, with 12 bases between. Germline CDR1 reads SGHRS; CDR2 reads YFSETQ. The CDR3 contains 14 residues. This CDR3 is CASSFGGRIDTQYF. The CDR3 DNA sequence: TGCGCCAGCAGCTTCGGGGGCCGGATAGATACGCAGTATTTT. Variable domain in full (rest from reference TRBV5-1 and TRBJ2-3): KAGVTQTPRYLIKTRGQQVTLSCSPISGHRSVSWYQQTPGQGLQFLFEYFSETQRNKGNFPGRFSGRQFSNSRSEMNVSTLELGDSALYLCASSFGGRIDTQYFGPGTRLTVL.

This sequence joins TRBV5-6 and TRBJ1-2; perhaps TRBD1 as D (5 bases). Germline CDR1 is SGHDT and CDR2 is YYEEEE. V was shortened by 3 bases and J by 8 bases, with 17 bases between the two germline ends. The CDR3 loop spans 14 amino acids. This CDR3 reads CASSYAGMGSGYTF. The CDR3 DNA reads TGTGCCAGCAGCTACGCAGGGATGGGATCAGGCTACACCTTC.

This clonotype was seen ten or more times. This chain joins TRBV30 and TRBJ1-1, with D maybe TRBD1 (6 bases). This CDR3 contains 13 residues. V was pared by 0 bases and J by 1 base, with 6 bases between. Germline V gene data show CDR1 as GTSNPN and CDR2 as SVGIG (reference sequence). CDR3 amino acids: CAWSVQGNTEAFF. The CDR3 region has the DNA TGTGCCTGGAGTGTACAGGGGAACACTGAAGCTTTCTTT.

This chain links TRBV7-2 with TRBJ2-5; 8 positions match TRBD1. This CDR3 comprises 14 residues. V lost 3 bases to trimming and J lost 13 bases; unmatched junction nucleotides: 13. Germline CDR1 SGHTA, CDR2 FQGNSA. CDR3 protein: CASSFRSTGDLLYF. The CDR3 bases are TGTGCCAGCAGCTTTAGATCGACAGGGGATTTATTGTACTTC. Complete variable domain (other parts from reference TRBV7-2 and TRBJ2-5): GAGVSQSPSNKVTEKGKDVELRCDPISGHTALYWYRQSLGQGLEFLIYFQGNSAPDKSGLPSDRFSAERTGGSVSTLTIQRTQQEDSAVYLCASSFRSTGDLLYFGPGTRLLVL.

This clonotype was found a few times. Germline is not matched at one junction end, which may reflect a read error. The genes are TRBV5-1 and TRBJ2-1, with D perhaps matching TRBD1 or TRBD2 (5 bases each). The CDR3 loop spans 18 amino acids. Looked up from germline, CDR1 is SGHRS and CDR2 is YFSETQ. The CDR3 DNA is TGCGCCAGCAGCTTGTCGGGTTTAGGGACGAGCTCCTCCAATGAGCAGTTCTTC. Its translation is CASSLSGLGTSSSNEQFF.

This clonotype was seen repeatedly, ten times or more. This sequence joins TRBV4-3 and TRBJ1-5; no clear D. The CDR3 is made up of 13 amino acids. In germline, CDR1 is LGHNA, CDR2 YSLEER. V was cut by 0 bases and J by 6 bases, with 6 bases left in between. CDR3 sequence reads: CASSQDQFQPQHF. DNA of the CDR3: TGCGCCAGCAGCCAAGACCAGTTTCAGCCCCAGCATTTT.

This clonotype was counted ten times or more. The chain combines TRBV28 with TRBJ2-5; tentative D call: TRBD2 (6 bases). V gave up 8 bases and J gave up 5 bases, with 18 bases separating them. This CDR3 is 14 amino acids long. Germline V gives CDR1 MDHEN, CDR2 SYDVKM. CDR3 coding DNA: TGTGCCAGCTTCTCCACGGGAGTCGTTGAGACCCAGTACTTC. This translates into CASFSTGVVETQYF.

In this sample, this clonotype turned up many times. This chain joins TRBV10-3 and TRBJ2-7, with 10 bases matching TRBD1. Trimming at V came to 1 base and at J to 7 bases, leaving 7 bases not matched to a gene. Per the germline V gene, CDR1 is ENHRY and CDR2 is SYGVKD. The CDR3 length is 15 residues. This CDR3 reads CAISEWDRGRREQYF. The CDR3 nucleotides are TGTGCCATCAGTGAGTGGGACAGGGGCCGACGAGAGCAGTACTTC.

This clonotype was found many times. The chain combines TRBV29-1 with TRBJ1-1; D gene ambiguous. Trimming took off 6 bases at V and 1 base at J, with 18 bases between the two ends. The CDR3 length is 15 residues. Looked up from germline, CDR1 is SQVTM and CDR2 is ANQGSEA. The CDR3 DNA follows: TGCAGCGTATTGAAGTTGTTGGCGGAGAACACTGAAGCTTTCTTT. Translated: CSVLKLLAENTEAFF.

The chain couples TRBV18 to TRBJ2-1; TRBD2 aligns across 7 bases. The V gene end was trimmed by 3 bases and the J gene end by 9 bases; junction bases not matched to a gene: 5. In germline, CDR1 is KGHSH, CDR2 LQKENI. The CDR3 spans 13 residues. The CDR3 sequence is CASSPSGTIEQFF. The CDR3 region has the DNA TGTGCCAGCTCACCCAGCGGGACGATTGAGCAGTTCTTC.

The V call is TRBV18, the J call TRBJ1-4; no firm D call. V was shortened by 4 bases and J by 6 bases, with 3 bases between the two germline ends. Per the germline V gene, CDR1 is KGHSH and CDR2 is LQKENI. This CDR3 spans 11 amino acids. CDR3 coding DNA: TGTGCCAGCTCACGGTATGAAAAACTGTTTTTT. Translating it yields CASSRYEKLFF.

The rearrangement links TRBV12-5 to TRBJ2-1; 7 positions match TRBD1. The CDR3 has 15 amino acids. V lost 3 bases and J lost 0; bases outside the gene matches: 2. CDR1 LGHNT and CDR2 FRNRAP come from the germline V gene. CDR3 DNA sequence: TGTGCTAGTGGTTTAGGACAGGTCTCCTACAATGAGCAGTTCTTC. This sequence encodes CASGLGQVSYNEQFF.

The rearrangement uses TRBV24-1 and TRBJ1-2; no reliable D call. The CDR3 has 11 amino acids. Trimming shortened V by 4 bases and J by 5 bases, and 4 bases separated the two germline ends. In germline, CDR1 is KGHDR, CDR2 SFDVKD. CDR3 bases: TGTGCCACCAGTGAAGGGTATGGCTACACCTTC. It encodes CATSEGYGYTF.

With respect to this clonotype: One junction end does not reproduce the germline sequence, and a read error may be involved. The CDR3, as DNA: TGTGCCAGCAGTTCGGCAGGGGGCTCTGGAAACACCATATCTTTT. This codes for CASSSAGGSGNTISF. The rearrangement uses TRBV28 and TRBJ1-3, with 8 bases identical to TRBD1. Germline-derived CDR1 and CDR2 are MDHEN and SYDVKM. The CDR3 spans 15 residues.

The gene calls are TRBV10-3 and TRBJ1-5; D ambiguous. Germline V gene sequence: CDR1 ENHRY, CDR2 SYGVKD. CDR3 length: 13 amino acids. V was trimmed by 6 bases and J by 2 bases, leaving 8 bases between them. CDR3 coding DNA: TGTGCCATCAGCTCGGACGGCAATCAGCCCCAGCATTTT. This translates into CAISSDGNQPQHF.

The CDR3 reads CSARVGQGDLETQYF. The CDR3 DNA is TGCAGTGCTAGAGTCGGACAGGGTGATTTAGAGACCCAGTACTTC. This chain uses TRBV20-1 with TRBJ2-5; 8 bases are a match to TRBD1. The ends lost 1 base at V and 4 bases at J; junction bases unmatched: 8. CDR1 and CDR2 from the germline V gene are DFQATT and SNEGSKA (reference sequence). The CDR3 runs 15 residues.

For the CDR3, the DNA is TGTGCCAGCAGCGTATTAACTAGCGGGAGGTTCGGGGAGCTGTTTTTT. Translated, it gives CASSVLTSGRFGELFF. The chain employs TRBV9 and TRBJ2-2, with 12 bases matching TRBD2. Germline loops: CDR1 SGDLS, CDR2 YYNGEE. V lost 1 base to trimming and J lost 7 bases; unmatched junction nucleotides: 5. The CDR3 runs to 16 residues.

The chain has TRBV12-3 or TRBV12-4 and TRBJ1-1, with D hard to call. V was pared by 2 bases and J by 6 bases, with 10 bases between. This CDR3 region has 13 residues. The CDR3 here is CASSLKAGAEAFF. CDR3 bases: TGTGCCAGCAGTTTAAAGGCGGGCGCTGAAGCTTTCTTT.

This chain connects TRBV11-2 to TRBJ2-7; D is undetermined. This CDR3 spans 14 amino acids. V was pared by 0 bases and J by 2 bases, with 8 bases between. The germline CDR1 and CDR2 sequences are SGHAT and FQNNGV. CDR3 protein: CASSLERSAYEQYF. The DNA for the CDR3 is TGTGCCAGCAGCTTAGAAAGGTCGGCCTACGAGCAGTACTTC.

Here the CDR3 DNA reads TGTGCCAGCAGCCAGTCATGGGGAGAGCAGTACTTC. It encodes CASSQSWGEQYF. V and J are TRBV3-1 and TRBJ2-7; D unclear. V lost 3 bases, J lost 7 bases, and 10 bases lay in between. This CDR3 region has 12 residues. CDR1 is LGHDT, CDR2 YNNKEL, per germline (reference sequence).

The sample holds a few counts of this clonotype. The chain combines TRBV14 with TRBJ2-7; 9 positions agree with TRBD1. The V gene end was trimmed by 3 bases and the J gene end by 5 bases; junction bases not matched to a gene: 5. The germline V gene has CDR1 SGHDN and CDR2 FVKESK. The CDR3 consists of 14 residues. The CDR3 region has the DNA TGTGCCAGCAGCCAGGACAGGGGTCCGGACGAGCAGTACTTC. This codes for CASSQDRGPDEQYF.

This chain joins TRBV12-3 or TRBV12-4 and TRBJ2-3; D may be TRBD1 (5 bases). V lost 1 base, J lost 8 bases, and 7 bases lay in between. CDR3 length equals 12 residues. The CDR3 spells CASSLGGPTQYF. CDR3 in DNA: TGTGCCAGCAGTTTAGGGGGCCCTACGCAGTATTTT.

V gene TRBV12-3 or TRBV12-4 combines with J gene TRBJ2-2, with 9 bases fitting TRBD2. The CDR3 sequence is 17 residues long. The trim removed 6 bases at V and 7 bases at J, leaving 15 bases unmatched. This CDR3 is CASRGRGRGGRSGELFF. The CDR3 DNA is TGTGCCAGCAGGGGACGGGGGCGGGGGGGCCGTAGCGGGGAGCTGTTTTTT.